One and the same sample provided the 20 T cell receptor beta chains below, sequenced in a study of blood T cell repertoires in COVID-19. Using immunoSEQ multiplex PCR, the repertoire was profiled, and TCRdb retains in-frame clones only, with some absent. The table has 250,000 to 350,000 clones, roughly nine tenths seen once. What was sequenced was peripheral blood. The receptors originated from a woman between 40 and 55 years old who had recovered from COVID-19.

The CDR3 DNA reads TGTGCCAGTAGTATAACGACTAGTTATGAGCAGTTCTTC. As protein: CASSITTSYEQFF. This rearrangement joins TRBV19 to TRBJ2-1, with a possible D match to TRBD2 (6 bases). CDR3 length equals 13 residues. The V and J ends lost 2 bases and 8 bases respectively, with 10 bases between them. Germline V gives CDR1 LNHDA, CDR2 SQIVND (reference sequence).

The rearrangement links TRBV27 to TRBJ2-1; possibly TRBD2 for D (5 bases). Germline CDR1 and CDR2: MNHEY and SMNVEV (reference sequence). There are 13 residues in the CDR3. V was pared by 6 bases and J by 8 bases, with 14 bases between. The chain's CDR3 is CASSPSGFDEQFF. CDR3 DNA: TGTGCCAGCAGCCCTTCGGGGTTCGATGAGCAGTTCTTC.

The chain has TRBV29-1 and TRBJ1-5; a possible D gene is TRBD1 (5 bases). V lost 4 bases and J lost 3, with 10 bases in between. Germline CDR1 SQVTM, CDR2 ANQGSEA. The CDR3 loop spans 13 amino acids. In DNA, the CDR3 is TGCAGCGTTGCGGGGGGGACCAATCAGCCCCAGCATTTT. Residues: CSVAGGTNQPQHF.

The rearrangement uses TRBV27 and TRBJ2-5; tentative D call: TRBD2 (6 bases). The CDR3 is made up of 14 amino acids. Germline V gene sequence: CDR1 MNHEY, CDR2 SMNVEV (reference sequence). Between the trimmed V and J ends, which lost 3 bases and 4 bases, there was a span of 12 bases. The CDR3 nucleotides read TGTGCCAGCAGTTTCCAGCGGGCCGGAGAGACCCAGTACTTC. Encoded protein: CASSFQRAGETQYF.

This chain joins TRBV4-1 and TRBJ1-5; 10 bases match TRBD1. This CDR3 region has 15 residues. Trimming cost V 4 bases and J 5 bases; bases outside gene matches: 5. Germline V lookup: CDR1 MGHRA, CDR2 YSYEKL. Written as DNA, the CDR3 is TGCGCCAGCAGCCCCGGACAGGGGGACTATCAGCCCCAGCATTTT. This gives the protein CASSPGQGDYQPQHF.

The chain employs TRBV27 and TRBJ1-1; TRBD1 aligns across 9 bases. The CDR3 consists of 16 residues. In germline, CDR1 is MNHEY, CDR2 SMNVEV (reference sequence). With 5 bases clipped from V and 0 bases from J, the junction kept 7 bases outside the gene matches. This CDR3 reads CASSPNRGRVNTEAFF. The CDR3 nucleotides are TGTGCCAGCAGTCCAAACAGGGGGCGGGTGAACACTGAAGCTTTCTTT.

The rearrangement uses TRBV6-5 and TRBJ2-3; TRBD1 is a possible D gene (6 bases). The CDR3 has 14 amino acids. Trimming pared 6 bases from V and 0 bases from J, leaving 10 bases between. Germline-derived CDR1 and CDR2 are MNHEY and SVGAGI. The CDR3 sequence is CASSRDISTDTQYF. CDR3 bases: TGTGCCAGCAGCCGGGACATAAGCACAGATACGCAGTATTTT.

This clone was seen once. This chain uses TRBV10-3 with TRBJ2-2; a possible D gene is TRBD2 (6 bases). Trimming took off 2 bases at V and 7 bases at J, with 8 bases between the two ends. The germline gives CDR1 ENHRY, CDR2 SYGVKD. The CDR3 is 13 residues long. The CDR3 bases are TGTGCCATCAGTGAGCTGGGGGGCGGGGAGCTGTTTTTT. Translating it yields CAISELGGGELFF.

This clone was observed once. The V gene is TRBV19, the J gene TRBJ1-1; D not resolved. CDR1 and CDR2 from the germline V gene are LNHDA and SQIVND (reference sequence). This CDR3 has 14 residues. The ends were cut back, 5 bases at V and 4 bases at J, with 14 bases in the middle. The CDR3 DNA follows: TGTGCCAGTAGTTACGTCCCCGAGGGCACTGAAGCTTTCTTT. Translated: CASSYVPEGTEAFF.

The V gene is TRBV11-3, the J gene TRBJ2-7, with 10 bases aligning to TRBD2. The germline V gene has CDR1 SGHNT and CDR2 YENEEA. The CDR3 is 16 residues long. V shed 1 base and J 5 bases; nucleotides not matched to a gene: 8. The CDR3 sequence: CASSLVGSGRIHEQYF. In DNA, the CDR3 is TGTGCCAGCAGCTTAGTGGGTAGCGGGAGGATCCACGAGCAGTACTTC.

The chain combines TRBV19 with TRBJ2-6; 9 nucleotides align to TRBD1. The CDR3 length is 17 residues. V was pared by 5 bases and J by 3 bases, with 8 bases of the junction left unmatched. Germline CDR1 LNHDA, CDR2 SQIVND (reference sequence). CDR3 in amino acids: CASSPRTGVDGANVLTF. In nucleotides, the CDR3 is TGTGCCAGTAGTCCCAGGACAGGGGTGGATGGGGCCAACGTCCTGACTTTC.

A remark on this clone: One junction end does not reproduce the germline sequence, and a read error may be involved. This sample includes further DNA sequences coding for the same CDR3. J is TRBJ2-2 and V is TRBV28, with 10 bases aligning to TRBD2. The V gene's germline CDR1 is MDHEN and CDR2 SYDVKM. This CDR3 has 17 residues. The CDR3 DNA follows: TGTGCCAGCAGTTCTTATATGGGGACTAGCGACACTGGGGAGCTGTTTTTT. As protein: CASSSYMGTSDTGELFF.

This sequence joins TRBV2 and TRBJ1-1; no clear D gene. CDR3 length equals 13 residues. Germline V gene lookup returns CDR1 SNHLY and CDR2 FYNNEI. V lost 3 bases to trimming and J lost 4 bases, with 9 bases between them. The CDR3 loop is CASSERSVTEAFF. The CDR3 DNA is TGTGCCAGCAGTGAGAGGTCAGTCACTGAAGCTTTCTTT.

The chain has TRBV7-9 and TRBJ1-1, with D uncertain. The CDR3 is 16 residues long. Trimming took 5 bases from V and 4 from J, leaving 20 bases between them. Germline values: CDR1 SEHNR, CDR2 FQNEAQ (reference sequence). DNA of the CDR3: TGTGCCAGCAGCGGTTCCAGGCTCGGGGAAAGCACTGAAGCTTTCTTT. Translation: CASSGSRLGESTEAFF.

The V call is TRBV7-9, the J call TRBJ2-5; a possible D gene is TRBD1 (5 bases). The CDR3 has 12 amino acids. Germline V lookup: CDR1 SEHNR, CDR2 FQNEAQ (reference sequence). Deletions cut 8 bases from V and 4 bases from J, with 11 bases between. The DNA of the CDR3 is TGTGCCAGCTCCCGGACATCAGAGACCCAGTACTTC. The encoded protein is CASSRTSETQYF.

The V gene is TRBV11-3, the J gene TRBJ2-7; maybe TRBD2 (6 bases). Germline V gives CDR1 SGHNT, CDR2 YENEEA. CDR3 length: 15 residues. The V gene lost 7 bases and the J gene lost 2 bases, with 18 bases spanning the gap. The CDR3 nucleotides read TGTGCCAGCAACTCACCGGGAGAAGAAGCCTACGAGCAGTACTTC. It is translated as CASNSPGEEAYEQYF.

The chain is built from TRBV30 and TRBJ2-1; the D gene is possibly TRBD2 (6 bases). Per the germline V gene, CDR1 is GTSNPN and CDR2 is SVGIG (reference sequence). Trimming shortened V by 5 bases and J by 7 bases, and 18 bases separated the two germline ends. The CDR3 totals 14 residues. CDR3 sequence (DNA): TGTGCCTGGGACATTAGCGGCCTAGCAAATGAGCAGTTCTTC. It yields the protein CAWDISGLANEQFF.

The rearrangement joins TRBV2 to TRBJ2-7; tentatively, D is TRBD2 (6 bases). V lost 4 bases and J 3 bases, leaving 19 bases between the germline ends. The CDR3 consists of 16 residues. CDR1 SNHLY and CDR2 FYNNEI come from the germline V gene. This CDR3 reads CASSGGAGSLRYEQYF. The CDR3 DNA reads as TGTGCCAGCAGTGGGGGTGCGGGGTCGCTCCGCTACGAGCAGTACTTC.

The V and J genes are TRBV18 and TRBJ1-2, with D maybe TRBD1 (6 bases). V lost 6 bases to trimming and J lost 6 bases, with 14 bases between them. The CDR3 runs 13 residues. Germline CDR1 is KGHSH and CDR2 is LQKENI. The CDR3 coding sequence is TGTGCCAGCTCGTCGACAGGAATTGATGGCTACACCTTC. Translating gives CASSSTGIDGYTF. Looking up the rest from reference TRBV18 and TRBJ1-2 gives the full variable domain: NAGVMQNPRHLVRRRGQEARLRCSPMKGHSHVYWYRQLPEEGLKFMVYLQKENIIDESGMPKERFSAEFPKEGPSILRIQQVVRGDSAAYFCASSSTGIDGYTFGSGTRLTVV.

The V gene is TRBV9, the J gene TRBJ2-3, with 16 nucleotides matching TRBD2. Looked up from germline, CDR1 is SGDLS and CDR2 is YYNGEE. J lost 2 bases, V lost 0 bases, and 9 bases had no gene match. The CDR3 has 20 amino acids. The CDR3 protein is CASSVGTGTSGRGFTDTQYF. The CDR3, as DNA: TGTGCCAGCAGCGTAGGGACCGGGACTAGCGGGAGGGGCTTCACAGATACGCAGTATTTT.